The 21 T cell receptor beta chains in this list originate from one sample, sequenced in a study of shared clonotypes between healthy human individuals. Profiled with immunoSEQ multiplex PCR; TCRdb holds only in-frame clones, not every one. The sample contains around 700,000 clones, around 72% of which appear only once. Material: memory CD4+ T cells sorted from blood. Subset denoted: CD45RA-negative fraction. The receptors were gathered from a woman younger than 45 in good health.

This chain uses TRBV5-1 with TRBJ1-2; no definite D call. V was cut by 3 bases and J by 8 bases, with 8 bases left in between. The CDR3 is 11 residues long. CDR1 and CDR2 (germline): SGHRS, YFSETQ. CDR3 sequence reads: CASSSATGYTF. DNA of the CDR3: TGCGCCAGCAGCTCCGCCACCGGCTACACCTTC.

The rearrangement uses TRBV18 and TRBJ2-7, with 11 positions matching TRBD1. Germline V lookup: CDR1 KGHSH, CDR2 LQKENI. This CDR3 comprises 15 residues. Trimming cost V 2 bases and J 3 bases; bases outside gene matches: 3. CDR3 sequence: CASSPAGTGGYEQYF. The CDR3 coding sequence is TGTGCCAGCTCACCAGCCGGGACAGGGGGCTACGAGCAGTACTTC.

This clone was recorded once. The chain recombines TRBV28 with TRBJ2-6, with D perhaps matching TRBD1 (6 bases). The CDR3 loop spans 18 amino acids. The ends were cut back, 6 bases at V and 2 bases at J, with 20 bases in the middle. Germline values: CDR1 MDHEN, CDR2 SYDVKM. The CDR3 spells CASRNRDLDAPGANVLTF. CDR3 nucleotides: TGTGCCAGCAGAAACAGGGATCTGGATGCTCCTGGGGCCAACGTCCTGACTTTC.

This chain joins TRBV5-4 and TRBJ2-7, with D tentatively TRBD1 (7 bases). The V gene's germline CDR1 is SGHNT and CDR2 YYREEE (reference sequence). Trimming took 3 bases from V and 4 from J, leaving 17 bases between them. The CDR3 is 15 amino acids. The CDR3 region has the DNA TGTGCCAGCAGCTACCGGGGCAGGGGGGTTTACGAGCAGTACTTC. This translates into CASSYRGRGVYEQYF. Full variable domain (outside the CDR3, taken from reference TRBV5-4 and TRBJ2-7): ETGVTQSPTHLIKTRGQQVTLRCSSQSGHNTVSWYQQALGQGPQFIFQYYREEENGRGNFPPRFSGLQFPNYSSELNVNALELDDSALYLCASSYRGRGVYEQYFGPGTRLTVT.

The chain carries TRBV7-2 and TRBJ1-2; D is ambiguous. The CDR3 is 13 amino acids. Germline CDR1 and CDR2: SGHTA and FQGNSA. Trimming cost V 3 bases and J 6 bases, with 11 bases left between them. The CDR3: CASSLFVSHGYTF. DNA of the CDR3: TGTGCCAGCAGCTTGTTCGTGTCGCATGGCTACACCTTC. The full variable domain, rest sourced from reference TRBV7-2 and TRBJ1-2, is GAGVSQSPSNKVTEKGKDVELRCDPISGHTALYWYRQSLGQGLEFLIYFQGNSAPDKSGLPSDRFSAERTGGSVSTLTIQRTQQEDSAVYLCASSLFVSHGYTFGSGTRLTVV.

The rearrangement links TRBV28 to TRBJ1-1; D is unresolved. This CDR3 is 15 amino acids long. Trimming removed 4 bases from V and 5 bases from J, with 17 bases in between. Germline CDR1 and CDR2: MDHEN and SYDVKM. The CDR3 nucleotides read TGTGCCAGCAGTTCGCCAAGGGAGCTCGAGACTGAAGCTTTCTTT. Encoded protein: CASSSPRELETEAFF.

This chain connects TRBV29-1 to TRBJ1-4, with TRBD1 matching over 7 bases. CDR3 length: 15 amino acids. The V and J ends lost 4 bases and 8 bases, in that order; junction bases with no gene match: 13. Germline V lookup: CDR1 SQVTM, CDR2 ANQGSEA. CDR3 sequence (DNA): TGCAGCGTTGCCCTAACATCGGGACAGTCAGAAAAACTGTTTTTT. It specifies CSVALTSGQSEKLFF.

This rearrangement joins TRBV2 to TRBJ1-1; D is uncertain. Germline CDR1 SNHLY, CDR2 FYNNEI. Trimming removed 1 base from V and 10 bases from J, with 7 bases in between. The CDR3 is 11 amino acids. The CDR3 sequence is CASSEEWGAFF. For the CDR3, the DNA is TGTGCCAGCAGTGAAGAGTGGGGAGCTTTCTTT.

The count of this clone is one. The chain couples TRBV6-1 to TRBJ1-5, with 8 nucleotides matching TRBD1. CDR1 MNHNS and CDR2 SASEGT come from the germline V gene. V shed 6 bases, J shed 9 bases, and the junction held 10 bases outside the gene matches. The CDR3 is 14 amino acids. CDR3 in DNA: TGTGCCAGCAGCGTCGACAGGGGCGAGGGGCCCCAGCATTTT. Translation: CASSVDRGEGPQHF.

This chain joins TRBV30 and TRBJ2-7; D assignment may be TRBD1 or TRBD2 (5 bases each). The CDR3 is 13 residues long. V lost 0 bases and J 4 bases, leaving 10 bases between the germline ends. CDR1 is GTSNPN and CDR2 is SVGIG in the germline V gene (reference sequence). CDR3 in amino acids: CAWSVRGRYEQYF. The CDR3 region has the DNA TGTGCCTGGAGTGTACGGGGCCGATACGAGCAGTACTTC.

This clone was seen only a few times. The chain uses TRBV7-2 and TRBJ2-7; 10 nucleotides agree with TRBD1. Germline V gene lookup returns CDR1 SGHTA and CDR2 FQGNSA. The trim removed 3 bases at V and 6 bases at J, leaving 5 bases unmatched. The length of the CDR3 is 14 residues. The CDR3 is CASSFIGQGGEQYF. CDR3 DNA: TGTGCCAGCAGCTTTATCGGACAGGGGGGCGAGCAGTACTTC. Together with reference TRBV7-2 and TRBJ2-7, the CDR3 gives the full variable domain: GAGVSQSPSNKVTEKGKDVELRCDPISGHTALYWYRQSLGQGLEFLIYFQGNSAPDKSGLPSDRFSAERTGGSVSTLTIQRTQQEDSAVYLCASSFIGQGGEQYFGPGTRLTVT.

This clone was seen a single time. This CDR3 is CASKRRERVFGAFF. CDR3 coding DNA: TGTGCCAGCAAACGCAGGGAACGTGTATTCGGGGCTTTCTTT. The rearrangement links TRBV28 to TRBJ1-1; D is possibly TRBD1 (5 bases). This CDR3 contains 14 residues. V lost 7 bases and J lost 11, with 23 bases in between. The germline V gene encodes CDR1 MDHEN and CDR2 SYDVKM. Using reference TRBV28 and TRBJ1-1 for the parts outside the CDR3, the full variable domain is DVKVTQSSRYLVKRTGEKVFLECVQDMDHENMFWYRQDPGLGLRLIYFSYDVKMKEKGDIPEGYSVSREKKERFSLILESASTNQTSMYLCASKRRERVFGAFFGQGTRLTVV.

This chain uses TRBV5-6 with TRBJ2-3; 7 positions match TRBD2. J was trimmed by 3 bases and V by 3 bases; bases with no gene match: 13. The CDR3 extends over 17 amino acids. The V gene's germline CDR1 is SGHDT and CDR2 YYEEEE. CDR3 sequence reads: CASSSLYRGGSTDTQYF. In nucleotides, the CDR3 is TGTGCCAGCAGCTCACTCTACCGGGGCGGGAGTACAGATACGCAGTATTTT.

This sequence joins TRBV5-1 and TRBJ1-4, with a weak D call TRBD1 (5 bases). V lost 0 bases, J lost 5 bases, and 11 bases lay in between. This CDR3 comprises 15 residues. CDR1 and CDR2 (germline): SGHRS, YFSETQ. CDR3 coding DNA: TGCGCCAGCAGCTTGGGAGTCGCAGGGAATGAAAAACTGTTTTTT. It specifies CASSLGVAGNEKLFF. The variable domain in full, completed from reference TRBV5-1 and TRBJ1-4, reads KAGVTQTPRYLIKTRGQQVTLSCSPISGHRSVSWYQQTPGQGLQFLFEYFSETQRNKGNFPGRFSGRQFSNSRSEMNVSTLELGDSALYLCASSLGVAGNEKLFFGSGTQLSVL.

In DNA, the CDR3 is TGTGCCACCAGCAGAGAGGACCCCACTCAAAACACTGAAGCTTTCTTT. Residues: CATSREDPTQNTEAFF. This sequence joins TRBV15 and TRBJ1-1; D unresolved. The CDR3 covers 16 residues. Germline values: CDR1 LNHNV, CDR2 YYDKDF (reference sequence). Trimming pared 0 bases from V and 2 bases from J, leaving 13 bases between.

The rearrangement joins TRBV11-3 to TRBJ2-2; D is possibly TRBD1 or TRBD2 (5 bases each). CDR1 is SGHNT and CDR2 is YENEEA in the germline V gene. V was shortened by 1 base and J by 0 bases, with 9 bases between the two germline ends. The CDR3 has 16 residues. This CDR3 reads CASSLGGAPNTGELFF. For the CDR3, the DNA is TGTGCCAGCAGCTTAGGAGGGGCCCCGAACACCGGGGAGCTGTTTTTT.

The CDR3 protein is CASSLFVAGVNTDTQYF. The CDR3, as DNA: TGCGCCAGCAGCTTGTTCGTAGCGGGGGTAAACACAGATACGCAGTATTTT. This rearrangement joins TRBV5-1 to TRBJ2-3; 9 bases map to TRBD2. The V gene's germline CDR1 is SGHRS and CDR2 YFSETQ. The trim removed 1 base at V and 2 bases at J, leaving 8 bases unmatched. This CDR3 has 17 amino acids.

This clone was recorded a few times. V is TRBV30 and J is TRBJ1-2, with a possible D match to TRBD1 (5 bases). With 2 bases removed from V and 4 bases from J, the gap between germline ends came to 14 bases. The germline V gene has CDR1 GTSNPN and CDR2 SVGIG (reference sequence). This CDR3 is 14 amino acids long. Here the CDR3 DNA reads TGTGCCTGGAGTTTCTCCGGGACTGGCTATGGCTACACCTTC. It encodes CAWSFSGTGYGYTF.

About this clone: Other DNA sequences in this specimen translate into the identical CDR3. The V gene is TRBV5-1, the J gene TRBJ2-3; no definite D call. The CDR3 runs to 15 residues. Looked up from germline, CDR1 is SGHRS and CDR2 is YFSETQ. V was trimmed by 2 bases and J by 0 bases, leaving 10 bases between them. CDR3 amino acids: CASSLVATSTDTQYF. Here the CDR3 DNA reads TGCGCCAGCAGCTTAGTTGCCACCAGCACAGATACGCAGTATTTT.

A few counts support this clone. V and J are TRBV29-1 and TRBJ1-4; tentative D call: TRBD1 (5 bases). This CDR3 has 12 amino acids. The V gene's germline CDR1 is SQVTM and CDR2 ANQGSEA. Trimming left V 1 base short and J 8 bases short, with 8 bases between. In DNA form, the CDR3 reads TGCAGCGTTGAAGGGGACTCCGAAAAACTGTTTTTT. Translating gives CSVEGDSEKLFF.

This chain connects TRBV4-2 to TRBJ1-5; D remains ambiguous. The CDR3 has 16 residues. Trimming shortened V by 1 base and J by 3 bases, and 13 bases separated the two germline ends. Germline loops: CDR1 LGHNA, CDR2 YNFKEQ. The CDR3: CASSQAWGEPNQPQHF. The DNA for the CDR3 is TGTGCCAGCAGCCAAGCGTGGGGAGAGCCCAATCAGCCCCAGCATTTT.